One sample yielded the 6 T cell receptor beta chains listed below, sequenced in a study of blood T cell repertoires in COVID-19. Produced via immunoSEQ multiplex PCR; TCRdb's table is partial and in-frame only. The table includes under 300,000 clones, 80% to 85% detected once. Sequencing was performed on peripheral blood. The receptor source for this set is a woman aged 60-70 years with active or convalescent COVID-19.

J is TRBJ2-7 and V is TRBV6-5; 8 nucleotides line up with TRBD1. The V gene end was trimmed by 6 bases and the J gene end by 4 bases; junction bases not matched to a gene: 11. The CDR3 covers 15 residues. CDR1 and CDR2 (germline): MNHEY, SVGAGI. CDR3 residues: CASRTLDRGLYEQYF. In nucleotides, the CDR3 is TGTGCCAGCAGAACCCTTGACAGGGGCCTGTACGAGCAGTACTTC.

This sequence joins TRBV10-1 and TRBJ1-2; a weak D match, TRBD1 (5 bases). The CDR3 covers 18 residues. The germline gives CDR1 WNHNN, CDR2 SYGVQD (reference sequence). Trimming pared 6 bases from V and 7 bases from J, leaving 30 bases between. In DNA, the CDR3 is TGCGCCAGCAGGCTCCATTGGGGCCCGAGCGTCCTGGTGTCTGGCTACACCTTC. The encoded protein is CASRLHWGPSVLVSGYTF.

The gene calls are TRBV11-2 and TRBJ1-4, with D perhaps TRBD1 (6 bases). Per germline, CDR1 SGHAT and CDR2 FQNNGV. V lost 4 bases, J lost 8 bases, and 17 bases lay in between. The CDR3 runs to 15 residues. The CDR3 DNA is TGTGCCAGCAGCTCGACACAGGGCTTCAGCGAAAAACTGTTTTTT. This codes for CASSSTQGFSEKLFF.

This chain uses TRBV5-4 with TRBJ2-7, with D maybe TRBD2 (5 bases). Germline-derived CDR1 and CDR2 are SGHNT and YYREEE (reference sequence). Deletions cut 1 base from V and 5 bases from J, with 16 bases between. CDR3 length: 15 residues. The CDR3 DNA reads as TGTGCCAGCAGCTTGTTAGGCGGGCCCGCCGACGAGCAGTACTTC. It codes for CASSLLGGPADEQYF.

The chain employs TRBV5-6 and TRBJ2-1; 10 bases match TRBD2. Trimming cost V 0 bases and J 6 bases; bases outside gene matches: 6. The length of the CDR3 is 16 residues. CDR1 and CDR2 (germline): SGHDT, YYEEEE. CDR3 in DNA: TGTGCCAGCAGCTTGGTTCCCAGCGGGGGGGCCAATGAGCAGTTCTTC. Residues: CASSLVPSGGANEQFF.

The V call is TRBV6-4, the J call TRBJ1-4; 10 nucleotides line up with TRBD1. Trimming took 5 bases from V and 7 from J; bases not matched to a gene: 4. The germline V gene encodes CDR1 MRHNA and CDR2 SNTAGT. The length of the CDR3 is 14 residues. This CDR3 is CASSPTGGGEKLFF. The CDR3 DNA sequence: TGTGCCAGCAGTCCGACAGGGGGCGGTGAAAAACTGTTTTTT.